This record covers a single T cell receptor (beta chain). Under the authors' procedure: Nucleated cell number was recorded as an estimate derived from reference gene primer amplification. This table comes from immunoSEQ multiplex PCR, and its TCRdb copy is limited to in-frame clones, with some not included. That table furnishes V, J and clone size, whereas the DNA furnished D and trimming. The sample lists about 220,000 clones, 70% to 90% occurring once. Participants' reported clinical history set cohort assignment. These data come from a study of blood T cell repertoires in COVID-19. Study-wide context: COVID-19 samples, acute and convalescent, were from the United States, Italy and Spain.

CDR1 and CDR2 (germline): MNHEY, SVGAGI. The CDR3 spans 13 residues. V was clipped by 5 bases and J by 8 bases, with 15 bases between them. The source is a woman aged 40 to 55 with acute COVID-19. What was sequenced was PBMCs or T cells enriched from blood (not recorded which). The V gene is TRBV6-5, the J gene TRBJ1-1; perhaps TRBD1 as D (6 bases). The CDR3: CASSQRDILEAFF. The CDR3 DNA reads as TGTGCCAGCAGTCAGCGGGACATTCTAGAAGCTTTCTTT.